Listed below are T cell receptor beta chains from one sample, sequenced in a study of blood T cell repertoires in COVID-19. The protocol was immunoSEQ multiplex PCR, while the TCRdb copy is restricted to in-frame clones and leaves out a portion. This sample has 100,000 to 150,000 clones; roughly 79% occur once, and the top ten carry around a quarter. Sequencing was done on a sample of peripheral blood. The source is a human donor in a cohort sampled during active COVID-19. Each CDR3 is given with its conserved first and last residue. The D gene is left open where the match is weak. The size of a clone is reported for some rows only, either as once, few or many, or as a class for expanded clones.

d_call,clone_size,j_call,cdr3_length,v_call,cdr3_aa
NA,NA,TRBJ1-2,15,TRBV5-1,CASSLASSANYGYTF
NA,NA,TRBJ2-7,12,TRBV27,CASSSAYGEQYF
TRBD1,few,TRBJ2-7,18,TRBV2,CASSSVPGQGSWTYEQYF
TRBD1,few,TRBJ1-5,17,TRBV19,CASSTDRGTVSNQPQHF
NA,NA,TRBJ2-3,15,TRBV27,CASGNRVPPQDTQYF
TRBD2,NA,TRBJ2-3,14,TRBV7-2,CASSIASRGGIQYF
TRBD2,NA,TRBJ2-5,17,TRBV19,CASSITLAGVSSETQYF
NA,NA,TRBJ2-7,15,TRBV6-5,CASSPPGAGGREQYF
NA,NA,TRBJ2-5,13,TRBV12-3/TRBV12-4,CASNRQLEETQYF
NA,few,TRBJ1-6,15,TRBV7-3,CASSSEGRTSSPLHF
TRBD2,NA,TRBJ2-5,16,TRBV19,CASSTGLAGVQETQYF
NA,once,TRBJ1-1,13,TRBV29-1,CSVALGGGTEAFF
NA,once,TRBJ1-1,13,TRBV28,CASNGGMNTEAFF
TRBD1,NA,TRBJ2-2,15,TRBV19,CASTPGTGRTGELFF
TRBD1,NA,TRBJ1-2,15,TRBV7-2,CASSFPRDRGTGYTF
TRBD1,NA,TRBJ1-4,18,TRBV19,CASSKRTDRGSGNEKLFF
NA,NA,TRBJ2-2,15,TRBV5-1,CASSSTTGNTGELFF
NA,NA,TRBJ2-5,13,TRBV25-1,CASSEFGPRSQYF
NA,once,TRBJ1-2,17,TRBV2,CASSLDVAGIGSYGYTF
TRBD2,NA,TRBJ2-7,17,TRBV5-1,CASSPGTSALRSYEQYF
NA,NA,TRBJ1-2,13,TRBV7-2,CASSSVGNYGYTF
TRBD1,NA,TRBJ1-2,13,TRBV5-6,CASRQDRAGGYTF
TRBD1,NA,TRBJ2-3,14,TRBV5-1,CASSRQGGKDTQYF
NA,NA,TRBJ2-7,11,TRBV30,CAWRLEFEQYF
TRBD2,NA,TRBJ2-1,15,TRBV3-1/TRBV3-2,CASSHSGTRGNEQFF
NA,NA,TRBJ2-7,14,TRBV7-2,CASSLVISGYEQYF
NA,NA,TRBJ1-2,14,TRBV6-5,CASSWGPFNYGYTF
NA,NA,TRBJ2-7,14,TRBV4-2,CASSQGALVYEQYF
NA,NA,TRBJ1-2,14,TRBV28,CASSLFRTNYGYTF
NA,NA,TRBJ2-4,18,TRBV19,CASSPRRRDVPTKNIQYF
TRBD1,NA,TRBJ2-1,16,TRBV7-2,CASSASGTGAGNEQFF
NA,once,TRBJ2-7,13,TRBV27,CASSLRYRERQYF
TRBD2,NA,TRBJ2-1,20,TRBV3-1/TRBV3-2,CASSQPRPSGTSDLYNEQFF
NA,NA,TRBJ1-2,13,TRBV9,CASSFQGSYGYTF
TRBD1,NA,TRBJ2-5,17,TRBV28,CASSQTGQGARWGTQYF
NA,NA,TRBJ2-3,16,TRBV15,CATSRDRTGGTDTQYF
TRBD2,NA,TRBJ2-5,16,TRBV6-1,CASSDQSGRALETQYF
NA,NA,TRBJ2-3,15,TRBV6-5,CASRISTVPADTQYF
NA,NA,TRBJ2-4,15,TRBV7-9,CASSSPHEAQNIQYF
TRBD2,NA,TRBJ2-1,16,TRBV14,CASSPRGLAGEIEQFF
TRBD1,few,TRBJ1-2,15,TRBV3-1/TRBV3-2,CASSQVRGRNYGYTF
NA,NA,TRBJ2-5,13,TRBV3-1/TRBV3-2,CASSQSSQETQYF
NA,NA,TRBJ2-1,11,TRBV29-1,CSVEDGGREFF
NA,NA,TRBJ1-2,13,TRBV7-9,CASSLISGDGYTF
NA,few,TRBJ1-6,18,TRBV5-1,CASSLSGQTSSYNSPLHF
NA,NA,TRBJ2-7,15,TRBV7-2,CASSPGLAGAVEQYF
NA,NA,TRBJ2-1,15,TRBV24-1,CATSGSGDVFDEQFF
NA,NA,TRBJ2-7,20,TRBV11-2,CASSLDITSSGGRGSYEQYF
NA,NA,TRBJ1-2,14,TRBV7-9,CASSQQQGYYGYTF
TRBD1,few,TRBJ1-2,16,TRBV28,CASSSPQGRANYGYTF
NA,NA,TRBJ1-2,14,TRBV5-1,CASSPSLANYGYTF
NA,NA,TRBJ1-1,13,TRBV5-1,CASSGQLNTEAFF
NA,NA,TRBJ1-1,14,TRBV5-4,CASSRFGENTEAFF
NA,once,TRBJ2-5,13,TRBV19,CASSLGQQETQYF
TRBD1,NA,TRBJ2-7,14,TRBV28,CASSTRQGFYEQYF
TRBD1,NA,TRBJ1-4,15,TRBV27,CASRRQGAINEKLFF
NA,NA,TRBJ2-5,12,TRBV29-1,CSVTQGGETQYF